Sequencing of this T cell receptor (beta chain) was carried out in a study of blood T cell repertoires in COVID-19. The ends were cut back, 4 bases at V and 4 bases at J, with 13 bases in the middle. The CDR3 spans 13 residues. Germline-derived CDR1 and CDR2 are SQVTM and ANQGSEA. The cohort comprised adults aged roughly 18 to 95 years residing in approximately 25 US areas. Cohort allocation depended upon clinical history that participants reported. Original processing methods: Reference gene primer amplification yielded estimated nucleated cell counts. Libraries were prepared by immunoSEQ multiplex PCR; TCRdb keeps only in-frame clonotypes and omits some of them. V and J calls and clone size are those listed in that table; D and trimming were worked out from the DNA. Of 350,000 to 500,000 clones listed, around nine tenths are singletons.

Sequenced sample: PBMCs or T cells enriched from blood (not recorded which). The chain has TRBV29-1 and TRBJ1-2; possible D gene TRBD1, 6 bases. The sequence was collected from a woman aged 18-30 years who had been exposed to COVID-19. The CDR3 DNA is TGCAGCGTTGGCGGGGGGCCTGTCTATGGCTACACCTTC. It specifies CSVGGGPVYGYTF.